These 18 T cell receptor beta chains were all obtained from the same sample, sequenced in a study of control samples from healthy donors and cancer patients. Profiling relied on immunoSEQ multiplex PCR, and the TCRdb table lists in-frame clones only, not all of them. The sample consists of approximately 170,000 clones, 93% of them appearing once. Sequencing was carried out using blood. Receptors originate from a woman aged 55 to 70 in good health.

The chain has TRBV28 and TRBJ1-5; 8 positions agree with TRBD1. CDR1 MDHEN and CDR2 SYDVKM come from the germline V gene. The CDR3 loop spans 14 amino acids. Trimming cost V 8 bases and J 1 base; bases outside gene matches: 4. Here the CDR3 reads CASWDRKSNQPQHF. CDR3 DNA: TGTGCCAGCTGGGACAGGAAAAGCAATCAGCCCCAGCATTTT.

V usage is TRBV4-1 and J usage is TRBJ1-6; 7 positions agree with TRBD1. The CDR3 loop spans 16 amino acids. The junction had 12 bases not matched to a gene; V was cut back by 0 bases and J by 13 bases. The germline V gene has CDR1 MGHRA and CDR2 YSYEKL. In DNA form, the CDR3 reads TGCGCCAGCAGCCAAGATAGGGTGACAGGGTGGTCTCCCCTCCACTTT. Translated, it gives CASSQDRVTGWSPLHF.

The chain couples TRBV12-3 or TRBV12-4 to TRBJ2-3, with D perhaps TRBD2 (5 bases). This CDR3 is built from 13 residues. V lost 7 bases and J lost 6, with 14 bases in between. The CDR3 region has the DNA TGTGCCAGCAAGCGGACCAGCCGGGATACGCAGTATTTT. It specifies CASKRTSRDTQYF.

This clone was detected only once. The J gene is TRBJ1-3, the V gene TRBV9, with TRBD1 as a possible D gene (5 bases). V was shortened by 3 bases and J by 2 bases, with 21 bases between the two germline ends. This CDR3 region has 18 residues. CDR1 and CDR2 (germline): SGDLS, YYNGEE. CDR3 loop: CASSEGISRGLAGNTIYF. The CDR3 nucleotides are TGTGCCAGCAGCGAGGGAATATCGCGGGGGTTAGCTGGAAACACCATATATTTT.

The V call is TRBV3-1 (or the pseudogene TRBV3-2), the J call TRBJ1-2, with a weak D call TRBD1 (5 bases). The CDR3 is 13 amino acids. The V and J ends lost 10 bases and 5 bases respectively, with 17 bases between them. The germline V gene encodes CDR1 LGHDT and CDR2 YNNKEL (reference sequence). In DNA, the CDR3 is TGTGCCATCCCCCCCCGGGGCAGTTATGGCTACACCTTC. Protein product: CAIPPRGSYGYTF.

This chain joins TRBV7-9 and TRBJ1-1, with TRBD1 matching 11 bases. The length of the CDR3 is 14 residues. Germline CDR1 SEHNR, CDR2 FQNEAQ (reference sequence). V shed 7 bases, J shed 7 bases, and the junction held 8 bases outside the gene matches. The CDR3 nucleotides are TGTGCCAGCAAGAGGACAGGGGGCATTGTTGAAGCTTTCTTT. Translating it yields CASKRTGGIVEAFF. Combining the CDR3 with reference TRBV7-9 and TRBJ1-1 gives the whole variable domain DTGVSQNPRHKITKRGQNVTFRCDPISEHNRLYWYRQTLGQGPEFLTYFQNEAQLEKSRLLSDRFSAERPKGSFSTLEIQRTEQGDSAMYLCASKRTGGIVEAFFGQGTRLTVV.

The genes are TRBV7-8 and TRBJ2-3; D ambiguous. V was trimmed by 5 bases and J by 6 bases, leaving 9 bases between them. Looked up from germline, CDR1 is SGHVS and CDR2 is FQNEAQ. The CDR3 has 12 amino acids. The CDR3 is CASSPRRDTQYF. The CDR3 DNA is TGTGCCAGCAGCCCACGACGGGATACGCAGTATTTT.

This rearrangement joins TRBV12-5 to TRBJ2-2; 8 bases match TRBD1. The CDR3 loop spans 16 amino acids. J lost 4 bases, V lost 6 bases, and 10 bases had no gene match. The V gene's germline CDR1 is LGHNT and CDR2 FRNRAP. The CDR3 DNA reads TGTGCTAGTGGGAACGAGATGACAGGGGTCACCGGGGAGCTGTTTTTT. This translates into CASGNEMTGVTGELFF.

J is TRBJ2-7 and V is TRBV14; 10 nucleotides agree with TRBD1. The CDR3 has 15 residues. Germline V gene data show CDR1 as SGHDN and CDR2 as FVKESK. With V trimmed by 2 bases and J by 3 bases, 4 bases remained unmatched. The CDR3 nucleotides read TGTGCCAGCAGCCAACCGGACAGGGGGTTCTACGAGCAGTACTTC. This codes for CASSQPDRGFYEQYF.

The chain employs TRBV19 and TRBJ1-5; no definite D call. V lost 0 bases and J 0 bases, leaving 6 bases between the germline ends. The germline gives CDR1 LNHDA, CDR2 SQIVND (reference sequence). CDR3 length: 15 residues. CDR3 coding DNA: TGTGCCAGTAGTATAGATGGGGTTAGCAATCAGCCCCAGCATTTT. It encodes CASSIDGVSNQPQHF.

This CDR3 is CASSPLRGEYEQYF. In nucleotides, the CDR3 is TGTGCCAGCTCACCACTCCGTGGGGAGTACGAGCAGTACTTC. The chain employs TRBV18 and TRBJ2-7; TRBD2 might be the D (5 bases). The germline V and J ends were trimmed by 1 base and 4 bases, with 11 bases remaining between them. The germline CDR1 and CDR2 sequences are KGHSH and LQKENI. The CDR3 has 14 residues.

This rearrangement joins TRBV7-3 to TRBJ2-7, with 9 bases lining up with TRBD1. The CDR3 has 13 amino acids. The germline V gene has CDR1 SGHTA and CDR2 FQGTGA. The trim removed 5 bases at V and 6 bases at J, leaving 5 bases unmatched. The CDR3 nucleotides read TGTGCCAGCAGCCAGGACAGGGGCAGCGAGCAGTACTTC. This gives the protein CASSQDRGSEQYF.

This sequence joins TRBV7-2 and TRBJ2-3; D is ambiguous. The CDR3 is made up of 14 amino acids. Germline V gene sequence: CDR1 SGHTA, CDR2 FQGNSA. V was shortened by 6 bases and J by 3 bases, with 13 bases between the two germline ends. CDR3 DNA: TGTGCCAGCAGACGATCAATAAGAACAGATACGCAGTATTTT. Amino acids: CASRRSIRTDTQYF.

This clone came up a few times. The CDR3 DNA is TGTGCCACCTCGCGAGACAGGTCGATAGGAAACACCATATATTTT. Its translation is CATSRDRSIGNTIYF. The V call is TRBV2, the J call TRBJ1-3; D perhaps matches TRBD1 (6 bases). This CDR3 contains 15 residues. Germline values: CDR1 SNHLY, CDR2 FYNNEI. The V and J ends lost 10 bases and 4 bases respectively, with 20 bases between them.

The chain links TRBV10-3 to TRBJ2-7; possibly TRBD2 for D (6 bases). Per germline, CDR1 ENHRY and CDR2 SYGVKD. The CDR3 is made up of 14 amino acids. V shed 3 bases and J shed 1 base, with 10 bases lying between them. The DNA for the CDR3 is TGTGCCATCAGTGACCGCCGGGAGTCCTACGAGCAGTACTTC. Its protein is CAISDRRESYEQYF.

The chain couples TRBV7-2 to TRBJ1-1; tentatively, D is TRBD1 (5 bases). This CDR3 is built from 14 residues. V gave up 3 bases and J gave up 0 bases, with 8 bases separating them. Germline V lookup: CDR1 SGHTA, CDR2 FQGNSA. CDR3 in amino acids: CASSFQTVNTEAFF. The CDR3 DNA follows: TGTGCCAGCAGCTTCCAGACAGTGAACACTGAAGCTTTCTTT.

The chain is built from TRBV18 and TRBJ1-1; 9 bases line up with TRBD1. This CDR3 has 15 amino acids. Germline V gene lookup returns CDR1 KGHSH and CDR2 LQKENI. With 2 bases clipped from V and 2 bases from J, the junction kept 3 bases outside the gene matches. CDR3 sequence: CASSPMGQGNTEAFF. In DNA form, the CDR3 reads TGTGCCAGCTCACCAATGGGACAGGGAAACACTGAAGCTTTCTTT.

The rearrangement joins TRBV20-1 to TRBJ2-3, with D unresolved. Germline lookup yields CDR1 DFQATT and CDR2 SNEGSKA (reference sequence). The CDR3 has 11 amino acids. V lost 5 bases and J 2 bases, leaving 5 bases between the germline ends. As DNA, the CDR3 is TGCAGTGCTCTTTTCACAGATACGCAGTATTTT. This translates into CSALFTDTQYF.